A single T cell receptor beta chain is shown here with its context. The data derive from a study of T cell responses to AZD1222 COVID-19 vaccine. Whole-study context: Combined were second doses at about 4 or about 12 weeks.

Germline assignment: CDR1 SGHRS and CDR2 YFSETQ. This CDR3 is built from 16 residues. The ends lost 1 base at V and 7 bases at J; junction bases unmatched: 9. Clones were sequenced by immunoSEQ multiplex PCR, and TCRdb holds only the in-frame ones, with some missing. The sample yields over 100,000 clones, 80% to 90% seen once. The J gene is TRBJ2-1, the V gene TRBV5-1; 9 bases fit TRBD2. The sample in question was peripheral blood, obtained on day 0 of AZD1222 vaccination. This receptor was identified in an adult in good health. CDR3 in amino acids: CASSLLSSGSTNEQFF. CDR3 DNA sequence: TGCGCCAGCAGCTTGTTGAGTAGCGGGAGTACAAATGAGCAGTTCTTC.